Many counts were recorded for the clone carrying this T cell receptor beta chain. The data derive from a study of identical twins. TCRdb independently ran MiXCR on the 5' RACE reads; one entry per CDR3 protein. This sample has about 240,000 distinct CDR3 sequences, with 8% to 11% found just once. This CDR3 is 15 amino acids long. The V and J ends lost 5 bases and 0 bases, in that order; junction bases with no gene match: 6. The clonotype was recovered from a man in his fifties or sixties in good health. Specimen: memory T cells sorted from blood. The J gene is TRBJ2-7, the V gene TRBV12-3 or TRBV12-4; 8 bases map to TRBD2. The CDR3 reads CASSVTSGSSYEQYF. The CDR3 nucleotides are TGTGCCAGCAGTGTTACTAGCGGTAGCTCCTACGAGCAGTACTTC.